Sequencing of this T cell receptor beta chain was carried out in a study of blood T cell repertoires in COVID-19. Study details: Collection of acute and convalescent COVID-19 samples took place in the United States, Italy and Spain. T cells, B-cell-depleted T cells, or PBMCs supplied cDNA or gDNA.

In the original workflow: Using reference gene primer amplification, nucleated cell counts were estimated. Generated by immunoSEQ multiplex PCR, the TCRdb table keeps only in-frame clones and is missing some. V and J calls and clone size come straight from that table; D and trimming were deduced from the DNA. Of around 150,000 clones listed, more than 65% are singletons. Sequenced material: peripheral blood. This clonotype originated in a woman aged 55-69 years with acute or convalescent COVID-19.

The CDR3 DNA reads as TGTGCCAGCAGCTTAATTAAGGGGGGGACAGATACGCAGTATTTT. Its translation: CASSLIKGGTDTQYF. The J gene is TRBJ2-3, the V gene TRBV7-9; D might be TRBD2 (7 bases). This CDR3 has 15 amino acids. Trimming removed 2 bases from V and 3 bases from J, with 12 bases in between. Per germline, CDR1 SEHNR and CDR2 FQNEAQ (reference sequence).